This T cell receptor beta chain was recovered during a study of blood T cell repertoires in COVID-19. Whole-study context: The United States, Italy and Spain supplied acute and convalescent COVID-19 samples. In each case, the material was cDNA or gDNA derived from T cells, B-cell-depleted T cells, or PBMCs.

V lost 5 bases to trimming and J lost 3 bases, with 13 bases between them. This CDR3 contains 14 residues. Germline lookup yields CDR1 MNHNY and CDR2 SVGAGI (reference sequence). Repertoires were generated with immunoSEQ multiplex PCR, while TCRdb's copy carries only in-frame clones and drops some. The data show 110,000 to 150,000 clones, around 78% seen once. The specimen was peripheral blood. The TCR comes from a woman aged 60-75 years with acute or convalescent COVID-19. V is TRBV6-6 and J is TRBJ1-1; D gene ambiguous. The chain's CDR3 is CASSAIGEDTEAFF. The CDR3 coding sequence is TGTGCCAGCAGTGCCATCGGAGAGGACACTGAAGCTTTCTTT.